This T cell receptor beta chain was recovered during a study of TIL therapy for anti-PD-1-resistant metastatic lung cancer. The immunoSEQ assay was v3. Libraries were prepared by immunoSEQ multiplex PCR; TCRdb keeps only in-frame clonotypes and omits some of them. This sample yields 7,000 to 8,000 clones, of which about 65% are seen a single time; around 8% belongs to the top ten. The V and J ends lost 4 bases and 9 bases, in that order; junction bases with no gene match: 6. CDR3 size: 12 residues. CDR1 and CDR2 from the germline V gene are SGHDN and FVKESK. A note on this clone: Its antigen is still unknown.

Findings and caveats of the study: Many TIL product clones were absent from baseline tumor, suggesting clonal contraction.

Documented time point: pre-treatment sample, taken before nivolumab and TIL therapy. Tumor tissue came from excised metastases, mostly pleural nodules or supraclavicular lymph nodes. The input for sequencing was tumor tissue, taken at baseline. This clonotype was sampled from a person aged 25 to 85 with non-small cell lung cancer. The chain uses TRBV14 and TRBJ2-7, with 7 bases identical to TRBD1. The CDR3 sequence: CASSPTAGGQYF. In DNA, the CDR3 is TGTGCCAGCAGCCCGACGGCAGGGGGGCAGTACTTC. Full variable domain (outside the CDR3, taken from reference TRBV14 and TRBJ2-7): EAGVTQFPSHSVIEKGQTVTLRCDPISGHDNLYWYRRVMGKEIKFLLHFVKESKQDESGMPNNRFLAERTGGTYSTLKVQPAELEDSGVYFCASSPTAGGQYFGPGTRLTVT.